The 30 T cell receptor beta chains given below trace back to one sample, sequenced in a study of T-cell memory formation after mild COVID-19. TCRdb itself ran the 5' RACE reads through MiXCR, one entry per CDR3 protein. The sample consists of hundreds of thousands of distinct CDR3 sequences, 15% to 20% of them appearing once. Specimen: PBMCs or a T cell subset sorted from them (not recorded which). These receptor sequences come from a man aged 18 to 29 who had mild COVID-19 (a few samples of this study predate the infection). Cell type and time point are not known.

This clonotype was observed a few times. The CDR3: CASSPQGAINQPQHF. CDR3 bases: TGCGCCAGCAGCCCACAGGGGGCGATTAATCAGCCCCAGCATTTT. This chain uses TRBV5-1 with TRBJ1-5; 9 bases fit TRBD1. From germline, CDR1 is SGHRS and CDR2 YFSETQ. The CDR3 covers 15 residues. Unmatched junction bases numbered 6, after V lost 4 bases and J lost 4 bases.

This chain joins TRBV2 and TRBJ1-1; no reliable D call. Germline V gene lookup returns CDR1 SNHLY and CDR2 FYNNEI. CDR3 length: 13 amino acids. V was cut by 8 bases and J by 2 bases, with 12 bases left in between. CDR3 region: CASGGELNTEAFF. DNA for the CDR3: TGTGCCAGCGGTGGAGAGCTAAACACTGAAGCTTTCTTT.

In its sample, this clonotype was seen a few times. V and J are TRBV24-1 and TRBJ1-5; no clear D. This CDR3 is 12 amino acids long. V lost 4 bases to trimming and J lost 6 bases, with 6 bases between them. Per germline, CDR1 KGHDR and CDR2 SFDVKD. The CDR3 loop reads CATSEISQPQHF. CDR3 bases: TGTGCCACCAGTGAGATAAGTCAGCCCCAGCATTTT.

This CDR3 is CASSQAGQGLYGYTF. As DNA, the CDR3 is TGTGCCAGCAGCCAGGCGGGACAGGGACTCTATGGCTACACCTTC. This chain uses TRBV11-2 with TRBJ1-2; 9 bases are a match to TRBD1. V lost 5 bases to trimming and J lost 4 bases; unmatched junction nucleotides: 8. CDR1 SGHAT and CDR2 FQNNGV come from the germline V gene. The CDR3 loop spans 15 amino acids.

V is TRBV27 and J is TRBJ2-7; TRBD1 aligns across 7 bases. The CDR3 is made up of 14 amino acids. CDR1 and CDR2 from the germline V gene are MNHEY and SMNVEV (reference sequence). J gave up 9 bases and V 5 bases, and 13 bases lay outside the gene matches. The CDR3 is CASSRTPGQSRQYV. The CDR3 bases are TGTGCCAGCAGTCGCACCCCGGGACAGTCAAGGCAGTACGTC.

This clonotype was seen a handful of times. The rearrangement joins TRBV18 to TRBJ2-7, with D possibly matching TRBD1 (5 bases). V lost 6 bases and J lost 2, with 14 bases in between. Germline V gene lookup returns CDR1 KGHSH and CDR2 LQKENI. The CDR3 has 14 amino acids. CDR3 bases: TGTGCCAGCTCCCGTCAAGGGGTACCCTACGAGCAGTACTTC. This encodes CASSRQGVPYEQYF.

This clonotype turned up a few times. At one of its ends the junction is not consistent with the germline gene, which may arise from a read error. This chain links TRBV6-2 or TRBV6-3 with TRBJ2-3, with D hard to call. The CDR3 runs 15 residues. Per germline, CDR1 MNHEY and CDR2 SVGEGT. The CDR3 region has the DNA TGTGCCAGAAGTTACGAGATACTGCACACAGATACGCAGTATTTT. Translating gives CARSYEILHTDTQYF.

Only a few counts were recorded for this clonotype. The chain links TRBV6-5 to TRBJ2-2; 7 bases are a match to TRBD2. The CDR3 consists of 18 residues. V gave up 3 bases and J gave up 2 bases; unmatched junction bases: 12. Germline V CDR1 and CDR2: MNHEY, SVGAGI. The CDR3 protein is CASSYRFRGGGNTGELFF. The CDR3 DNA sequence: TGTGCCAGCAGTTATAGATTTCGCGGGGGTGGCAACACCGGGGAGCTGTTTTTT.

There are a few counts of this clonotype. This sequence joins TRBV6-5 and TRBJ2-3, with unresolved D. Per the germline V gene, CDR1 is MNHEY and CDR2 is SVGAGI. Trimming pared 7 bases from V and 2 bases from J, leaving 19 bases between. The CDR3 consists of 16 residues. The CDR3 region is CASTSNGRPTTDTQYF. The CDR3 DNA is TGTGCCAGCACTTCCAACGGCCGTCCAACCACAGATACGCAGTATTTT.

CDR3 in amino acids: CASSLGTSSYEQYV. The CDR3 coding sequence is TGTGCCAGCAGCTTAGGTACATCCTCCTACGAGCAGTACGTC. The chain is built from TRBV7-2 and TRBJ2-7; D uncertain. The germline gives CDR1 SGHTA, CDR2 FQGNSA. The V end lost 1 base, the J end lost 0 bases, and 7 bases lay between the germline ends. The CDR3 is 14 amino acids.

A few counts support this clonotype. V usage is TRBV4-1 and J usage is TRBJ2-1; the match to TRBD2 covers 7 bases. Germline V gene lookup returns CDR1 MGHRA and CDR2 YSYEKL. This CDR3 region has 15 residues. The J segment lost 5 bases and the V segment lost 6 bases, leaving 10 bases of the junction unmatched. CDR3: CASRLGDYNHNEQFF. The CDR3 DNA reads as TGCGCCAGCAGACTAGGGGACTACAATCACAATGAGCAGTTCTTC.

The rearrangement uses TRBV29-1 and TRBJ1-2; the match to TRBD1 covers 7 bases. The junction had 0 bases not matched to a gene; V was cut back by 2 bases and J by 3 bases. The CDR3 is made up of 12 amino acids. Germline V CDR1 and CDR2: SQVTM, ANQGSEA. As DNA, the CDR3 is TGCAGCGTTGAAACAGGGGACTATGGCTACACCTTC. Protein: CSVETGDYGYTF. Variable domain in full (rest from reference TRBV29-1 and TRBJ1-2): SAVISQKPSRDICQRGTSLTIQCQVDSQVTMMFWYRQQPGQSLTLIATANQGSEATYESGFVIDKFPISRPNLTFSTLTVSNMSPEDSSIYLCSVETGDYGYTFGSGTRLTVV.

This chain uses TRBV9 with TRBJ2-7; D tentatively reads TRBD1 or TRBD2 (5 bases each). V was pared by 7 bases and J by 6 bases, with 17 bases between. The CDR3 has 13 amino acids. Germline CDR1 is SGDLS and CDR2 is YYNGEE. The CDR3: CASSPGTSSEQYV. DNA of the CDR3: TGTGCCAGCTCCCCGGGGACGTCGTCCGAGCAGTACGTC.

At least ten counts were recorded for this clonotype. The chain combines TRBV12-3 or TRBV12-4 with TRBJ1-5; D remains unclear. The CDR3 is made up of 11 amino acids. V shed 1 base and J shed 7 bases, with 2 bases lying between them. CDR3 DNA sequence: TGTGCCAGCAGTTTAGGGCAGCCCCAGCATTTT. Amino acid sequence: CASSLGQPQHF.

This clonotype occurred a few times. CDR3 amino acids: CASSLVAGANVLTF. The CDR3 nucleotides are TGTGCCAGCAGTTTGGTGGCGGGGGCCAACGTCCTGACTTTC. The chain employs TRBV12-3 or TRBV12-4 and TRBJ2-6; D remains unclear. The CDR3 loop spans 14 amino acids. The ends were cut back, 3 bases at V and 4 bases at J, with 7 bases in the middle.

This clonotype was observed at least ten times. The rearrangement uses TRBV5-1 and TRBJ2-1; 10 bases are shared with TRBD1. Germline assignment: CDR1 SGHRS and CDR2 YFSETQ. The CDR3 runs 14 residues. With V trimmed by 4 bases and J by 2 bases, 0 bases remained unmatched. The CDR3 bases are TGCGCCAGCAGCGGACAGGGGGCCTACAATGAGCAGTTCTTC. The encoded protein is CASSGQGAYNEQFF. Supplemented by reference TRBV5-1 and TRBJ2-1, the full variable domain reads KAGVTQTPRYLIKTRGQQVTLSCSPISGHRSVSWYQQTPGQGLQFLFEYFSETQRNKGNFPGRFSGRQFSNSRSEMNVSTLELGDSALYLCASSGQGAYNEQFFGPGTRLTVL.

The sample holds many counts of this clonotype. The J gene is TRBJ1-1, the V gene TRBV5-1, with D uncertain. The CDR3 is 14 amino acids. Germline V gene lookup returns CDR1 SGHRS and CDR2 YFSETQ. Deletions cut 1 base from V and 1 base from J, with 8 bases between. This CDR3 reads CASSLRAENTEAFF. In DNA, the CDR3 is TGCGCCAGCAGCTTGAGGGCAGAGAACACTGAAGCTTTCTTT.

This clonotype has just a few counts. The rearrangement uses TRBV20-1 and TRBJ1-1, with D hard to call. Per the germline V gene, CDR1 is DFQATT and CDR2 is SNEGSKA (reference sequence). V lost 2 bases and J lost 1, with 11 bases in between. This CDR3 is 14 amino acids long. The CDR3 here is CSARRRGGNTEAFF. In DNA, the CDR3 is TGCAGTGCTAGACGACGGGGAGGGAACACTGAAGCTTTCTTT.

The chain carries TRBV10-1 and TRBJ2-1; 9 bases line up with TRBD2. The CDR3 loop spans 18 amino acids. The V gene's germline CDR1 is WNHNN and CDR2 SYGVQD (reference sequence). The junction had 11 bases not matched to a gene; V was cut back by 0 bases and J by 5 bases. The chain's CDR3 is CASSESNYGGGEDNEQFF. DNA for the CDR3: TGCGCCAGCAGTGAGTCGAATTATGGCGGGGGGGAAGACAATGAGCAGTTCTTC.

The V call is TRBV5-1, the J call TRBJ2-2; 11 positions match TRBD1. Trimming removed 3 bases from V and 4 bases from J; junction bases left unmatched: 2. The CDR3 totals 15 residues. Germline CDR1 reads SGHRS; CDR2 reads YFSETQ. The CDR3 region has the DNA TGCGCCAGCAGCTGGGGGACAGGGGGCACCGGGGAGCTGTTTTTT. This translates into CASSWGTGGTGELFF.

This clonotype was found a few times. V usage is TRBV4-2 and J usage is TRBJ1-4; D not resolved. The CDR3 length is 15 residues. Per the germline V gene, CDR1 is LGHNA and CDR2 is YNFKEQ. The V gene lost 4 bases and the J gene lost 7 bases, with 16 bases spanning the gap. CDR3 nucleotides: TGTGCCAGCAGCCTACAGCAGGATAAAGGTGAAAAACTGTTTTTT. As protein: CASSLQQDKGEKLFF.

This rearrangement joins TRBV27 to TRBJ2-5; the D is unclear. Looked up from germline, CDR1 is MNHEY and CDR2 is SMNVEV (reference sequence). The CDR3 loop spans 13 amino acids. Trimming shortened V by 0 bases and J by 7 bases, and 9 bases separated the two germline ends. CDR3 in DNA: TGTGCCAGCAGTTTATCACCCGGCGGGACCCAGTACTTC. Translating gives CASSLSPGGTQYF.

This clonotype was seen a few times. The chain combines TRBV7-2 with TRBJ2-6, with no clear D. The length of the CDR3 is 15 residues. Germline V gene lookup returns CDR1 SGHTA and CDR2 FQGNSA. Trimming pared 0 bases from V and 0 bases from J, leaving 3 bases between. The chain's CDR3 is CASSLALSGANVLTF. The CDR3 bases are TGTGCCAGCAGCTTAGCCCTCTCTGGGGCCAACGTCCTGACTTTC.

The table lists this clonotype with a few counts. The chain combines TRBV9 with TRBJ1-1; D possibly corresponds to TRBD1 (5 bases). CDR1 is SGDLS and CDR2 is YYNGEE in the germline V gene. V lost 4 bases and J 7 bases, leaving 17 bases between the germline ends. This CDR3 is built from 14 residues. The DNA for the CDR3 is TGTGCCAGCAGCTCAATCCGGGGGGAGAGTGAAGCTTTCTTT. Its protein is CASSSIRGESEAFF.

This clonotype was seen only a few times. The chain uses TRBV27 and TRBJ2-7; D perhaps matches TRBD2 (6 bases). The ends were cut back, 6 bases at V and 5 bases at J, with 17 bases in the middle. The CDR3 sequence is 14 residues long. Germline values: CDR1 MNHEY, CDR2 SMNVEV (reference sequence). The DNA of the CDR3 is TGTGCCAGCAGGACTCCGGGACTCGGTCACGAGCAGTACTTC. It specifies CASRTPGLGHEQYF.

This rearrangement joins TRBV5-1 to TRBJ2-3; D is unclear. The ends were cut back, 1 base at V and 0 bases at J, with 12 bases in the middle. The CDR3 contains 16 residues. The germline V gene encodes CDR1 SGHRS and CDR2 YFSETQ. CDR3 in DNA: TGCGCCAGCAGCTTGAGGCAGTCCCTTAGCACAGATACGCAGTATTTT. It encodes CASSLRQSLSTDTQYF.

This clonotype was seen at least ten times. In DNA, the CDR3 is TGTGCCAGCAGTTTTTCGGAGTACGAAGAGACCCAGTACTTC. It yields the protein CASSFSEYEETQYF. J is TRBJ2-5 and V is TRBV12-3 or TRBV12-4; D ambiguous. V lost 3 bases, J lost 3 bases, and 11 bases lay in between. The CDR3 has 14 residues.

This clonotype was recorded a few times. The chain carries TRBV5-4 and TRBJ2-5; D remains unclear. From germline, CDR1 is SGHNT and CDR2 YYREEE (reference sequence). Trimming took 4 bases from V and 1 from J, leaving 11 bases between them. The CDR3 extends over 14 amino acids. As DNA, the CDR3 is TGTGCCAGCAGCCCGCGACCGAGCCAAGAGACCCAGTACTTC. Amino acid sequence: CASSPRPSQETQYF.

The gene calls are TRBV4-1 and TRBJ2-4, with D uncertain. The CDR3 is made up of 16 amino acids. The germline V gene has CDR1 MGHRA and CDR2 YSYEKL. The V gene lost 1 base and the J gene lost 1 base, with 11 bases spanning the gap. This CDR3 reads CASSQGDRRAKNIQYF. The DNA of the CDR3 is TGCGCCAGCAGCCAAGGCGACCGGCGGGCCAAAAACATTCAGTACTTC.

This clonotype was observed a few times. V gene TRBV5-1 combines with J gene TRBJ2-3, with 7 bases identical to TRBD1. Germline loops: CDR1 SGHRS, CDR2 YFSETQ. After removal of 4 bases from V and 3 bases from J, the junction contained 8 bases not matched to a gene. The CDR3 sequence is 15 residues long. The CDR3 sequence: CASSLFTGVTDTQYF. The CDR3 region has the DNA TGCGCCAGCAGCCTTTTCACAGGGGTTACAGATACGCAGTATTTT.